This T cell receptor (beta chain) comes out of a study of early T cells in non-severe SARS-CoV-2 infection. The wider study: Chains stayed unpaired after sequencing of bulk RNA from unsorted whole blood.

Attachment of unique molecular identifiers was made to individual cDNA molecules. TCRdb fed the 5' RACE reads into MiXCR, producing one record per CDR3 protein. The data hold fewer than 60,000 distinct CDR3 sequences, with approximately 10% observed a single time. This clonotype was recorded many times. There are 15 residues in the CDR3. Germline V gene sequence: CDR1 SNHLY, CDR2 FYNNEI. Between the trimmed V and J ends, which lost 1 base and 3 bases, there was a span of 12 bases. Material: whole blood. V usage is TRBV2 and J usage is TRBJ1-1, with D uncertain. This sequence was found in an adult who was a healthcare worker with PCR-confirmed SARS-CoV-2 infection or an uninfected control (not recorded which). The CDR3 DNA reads TGTGCCAGCAGTGAAGGTATGGCCGGGGACACTGAAGCTTTCTTT. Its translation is CASSEGMAGDTEAFF.